A single T cell receptor beta chain is shown here with its context. No antigen is known for it. Base qualities are not provided; no much larger clone lies one nucleotide away. Based on the germline V gene, the CDR1 and CDR2 sequences are SGHTA and FQGTGA. The CDR3 covers 16 residues, taking in both the cysteine and the phenylalanine. Only the CDR3 region is kept as DNA, spanning 48 bases read in frame from base 1. V and J are trimmed by 2 bases and 7 bases, and the gene matches miss 10 bases of the junction. The collaborating institutions used their own protocols to collect whole blood in K2EDTA tubes. For TCRbeta analysis, collaborators shipped samples as frozen whole blood, isolated PBMCs, or DNA extracted from either of those sample types. The sample belongs to a study of blood T cell repertoires in COVID-19 (TCRdb year 2020). In terms of the full investigation: Samples from collaborators originated in the United States, Italy and Spain and spanned both the acute and convalescent phases of COVID-19. The prospective study material was composed of cDNA or gDNA derived from T cells, B-cell-depleted T cells, or PBMCs. Subjects who had been exposed to COVID-19, were actively infected with it, or had recovered from it provided the deeply sampled blood TCRbeta repertoires that made up the dataset. The repertoires were released in a freely available public database intended as a resource for research on the immune response to SARS-CoV-2. The samples were drawn from two sources: the first 160 participants of the ongoing ImmuneRACE study, and 1,200 or so subjects contributed by 6 global collaborators. The sample metadata nearly always contained a de-identified subject ID, COVID-19 status, age in years and sex. Where HLA class I and class II types were available, the types were taken from metadata supplied by the sample provider, not from assay-based typing. What the research found in general, with its limitations: The quantity of clinical and demographic metadata differed by source and by participant and was supplied without curation.

The immunoSEQ Assay, a bias-controlled multiplex PCR, was used to amplify TCRbeta CDR3 regions from genomic DNA. From the authors' description of their analysis: The number of nucleated cells in each sample was estimated by amplification of reference gene primers within the assay. To quantify the absolute abundance of each unique TCRbeta CDR3 rearrangement, sequence reads were collapsed and filtered. For each sample, productive Simpson clonality was calculated by taking the square root of Simpson's diversity index across productive rearrangements. Imported from immuneACCESS, the table was reduced by TCRdb to in-frame sequences with V and J called. These copies leave out some clones; in studies compared against another copy, an unresolved V gene accounts for under half, and the cause of the remainder is not known. V and J calls and clone size are as listed in that table; D and trimming were resolved from the DNA. A total of hundreds of thousands of clones appear in this sample, 65% to 90% of them only once. Jointly, the top ten make up approximately 5.1% of the sample.

The sequence joins TRBV7-3 to TRBJ2-2; 7 nucleotides in the junction match TRBD1. The sample taken for sequencing was peripheral blood. The clonotype comes from a man in his forties or fifties with active or convalescent COVID-19. The CDR3 region reads CASSLQGVIGGGELFF. The DNA reads as follows: TGTGCCAGCAGCTTACAGGGGGTTATAGGAGGCGGGGAGCTGTTTTTT.